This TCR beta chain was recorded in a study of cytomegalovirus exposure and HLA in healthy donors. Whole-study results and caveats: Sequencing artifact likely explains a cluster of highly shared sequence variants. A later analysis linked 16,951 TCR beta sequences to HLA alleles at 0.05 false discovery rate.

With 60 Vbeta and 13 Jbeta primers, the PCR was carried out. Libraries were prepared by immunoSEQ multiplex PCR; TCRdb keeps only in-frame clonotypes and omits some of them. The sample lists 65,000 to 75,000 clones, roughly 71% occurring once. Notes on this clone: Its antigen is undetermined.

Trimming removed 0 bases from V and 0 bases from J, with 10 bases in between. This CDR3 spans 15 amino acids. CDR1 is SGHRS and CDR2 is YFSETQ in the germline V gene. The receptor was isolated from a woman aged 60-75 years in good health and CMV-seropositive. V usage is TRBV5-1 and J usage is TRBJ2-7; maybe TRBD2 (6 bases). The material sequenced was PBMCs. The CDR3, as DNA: TGCGCCAGCAGCTTGGAGGTGGGAGGCTCCTACGAGCAGTACTTC. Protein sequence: CASSLEVGGSYEQYF.